This is a list of T cell receptor beta chains from one sample in a study of T cell repertoires in cytomegalovirus infection. TCRdb called the reads again in MiXCR, with one record for every CDR3 protein. Here the sample spans about 140,000 distinct CDR3 sequences, 5.5% to 7% being singletons. The sample consisted of PBMCs. Source of these receptors: a human donor in good health (CMV status not recorded). Some clones in this sample may be carry-over from other donors' samples. CDR3s include the opening cysteine and the closing phenylalanine or tryptophan. Each record gives: V gene, CDR3 protein.

>TRBV10-1
CASSEAGEGPLLYF
>TRBV7-9
CASTAGGRGYEQYF
>TRBV5-1
CASSLSRAGENEQYF
>TRBV29-1
CSAERGGSATEAFF
>TRBV20-1
CSAIGTGSPLHF
>TRBV7-2
CASSFNPSRETQYF
>TRBV24-1
CATRDSGGTEAFF
>TRBV7-2
CASSLALAGGVGQFF
>TRBV7-2
CASSPGQGSGYTF
>TRBV20-1
CSAQGYTEAFF
>TRBV7-2
CASSLAPGQAAIEAFF
>TRBV2
CASTILGVQETQYF
>TRBV7-2
CASSLAGGGATDTQYF
>TRBV6-2/TRBV6-3
CASSYNSRTGVGNTIYF
>TRBV7-3
CASSRGGQGGETQYF
>TRBV3-1
CASSQDFRYGYTF
>TRBV29-1
CSVDRGANEQFF
>TRBV7-2
CASRGGRADPSTDTQYF
>TRBV11-2
CASSFGGANYEQYF
>TRBV11-2
CASSLGGDTEAFF
>TRBV12-3/TRBV12-4
CASSVPGFSGNTIYF
>TRBV2
CASSVPGQPRGYTF
>TRBV7-2
CASSPSKSSYNEQFF